Shown below are 25 T cell receptor beta chains from a single sample sequenced in a study of cytomegalovirus exposure and HLA in healthy donors. A multiplex PCR was run with 60 Vbeta primers and 13 Jbeta primers. TCRdb's copy holds only in-frame clones and misses some; the assay was immunoSEQ multiplex PCR. The sample shows approximately 150,000 clones, roughly 76% of them seen only once. Sequenced material: PBMCs. The receptors were gathered from a male donor in good health and CMV-seronegative.

V usage is TRBV5-1 and J usage is TRBJ2-6; TRBD2 is a possible D gene (6 bases). V was clipped by 6 bases and J by 1 base, with 8 bases between them. The CDR3 is 14 residues long. CDR1 and CDR2 from the germline V gene are SGHRS and YFSETQ. The DNA of the CDR3 is TGCGCCAGCAAACGGGAGTCTGGGGCCAACGTCCTGACTTTC. It encodes CASKRESGANVLTF.

The chain is built from TRBV7-9 and TRBJ1-1; 7 nucleotides agree with TRBD1. V trimming: 5 bases; J trimming: 7 bases; junction bases outside the gene matches: 16. CDR3 length: 16 residues. Germline-derived CDR1 and CDR2 are SEHNR and FQNEAQ (reference sequence). The CDR3 reads CASSAPGQSKTIEAFF. The CDR3 DNA follows: TGTGCCAGCAGCGCACCGGGACAGTCTAAGACTATTGAAGCTTTCTTT.

This clone appeared once. The chain recombines TRBV6-1 with TRBJ1-2; maybe TRBD1 (5 bases). Trimming left V 2 bases short and J 6 bases short, with 7 bases between. The CDR3 runs 12 residues. Germline loops: CDR1 MNHNS, CDR2 SASEGT. This CDR3 is CASSESGNGYTF. The CDR3 DNA reads as TGTGCCAGCAGTGAATCAGGGAATGGCTACACCTTC.

In DNA form, the CDR3 reads TGTGCCAGCAGCTTAGGTTCGCCAGGGGGTTCCTATGGCTACACCTTC. It encodes CASSLGSPGGSYGYTF. V is TRBV7-6 and J is TRBJ1-2, with 7 bases lining up with TRBD1. The CDR3 spans 16 residues. The V and J ends lost 1 base and 4 bases, in that order; junction bases with no gene match: 9. CDR1 and CDR2 from the germline V gene are SGHVS and FNYEAQ.

The gene calls are TRBV7-2 and TRBJ2-7; 10 bases match TRBD1. The CDR3 has 15 amino acids. Germline-derived CDR1 and CDR2 are SGHTA and FQGNSA. Trimming at V came to 5 bases and at J to 4 bases, leaving 8 bases not matched to a gene. The CDR3 spells CASSRPGQGLYEQYF. CDR3 nucleotide sequence: TGTGCCAGCAGCCGCCCGGGACAGGGGCTATACGAGCAGTACTTC.

As for this clone: A read error may produce the germline difference seen at one junction end. The chain couples TRBV2 to TRBJ2-2; D not certain. This CDR3 is built from 12 residues. Looked up from germline, CDR1 is SNHLY and CDR2 is FYNNEI. CDR3: CAGRLQPGELFF. CDR3 sequence (DNA): TGTGCCGGCAGACTTCAACCCGGGGAGCTGTTTTTT.

V gene TRBV6-1 combines with J gene TRBJ2-5; 9 nucleotides match TRBD2. This CDR3 is built from 16 residues. J was trimmed by 4 bases and V by 3 bases; bases with no gene match: 9. Germline CDR1 reads MNHNS; CDR2 reads SASEGT. CDR3 amino acids: CASSDRAGGLGETQYF. CDR3 bases: TGTGCCAGCAGTGATCGGGCGGGGGGGCTCGGAGAGACCCAGTACTTC.

The chain uses TRBV5-5 and TRBJ1-2; TRBD1 matches at 7 bases. This CDR3 region has 14 residues. From germline, CDR1 is SGHKS and CDR2 YYEKEE (reference sequence). V dropped 2 bases and J dropped 4; count of bases not matched to a gene: 5. In DNA form, the CDR3 reads TGTGCCAGCAGCTTTGCACACAGGGGCTATGGCTACACCTTC. This translates into CASSFAHRGYGYTF.

CDR3 amino acids: CASSRSGGGIDEQYF. Written as DNA, the CDR3 is TGTGCCAGCAGCCGTTCGGGGGGGGGAATCGACGAGCAGTACTTC. This sequence joins TRBV7-9 and TRBJ2-7; TRBD2 agrees at 8 bases. Germline CDR1 and CDR2: SEHNR and FQNEAQ (reference sequence). The J segment lost 5 bases and the V segment lost 5 bases, leaving 11 bases of the junction unmatched. The CDR3 extends over 15 amino acids. The whole variable domain, remainder taken from reference TRBV7-9 and TRBJ2-7, is DTGVSQNPRHKITKRGQNVTFRCDPISEHNRLYWYRQTLGQGPEFLTYFQNEAQLEKSRLLSDRFSAERPKGSFSTLEIQRTEQGDSAMYLCASSRSGGGIDEQYFGPGTRLTVT.

The J gene is TRBJ2-7, the V gene TRBV6-1; the match to TRBD2 covers 9 bases. The germline V gene has CDR1 MNHNS and CDR2 SASEGT. The CDR3 is made up of 14 amino acids. V lost 1 base, J lost 4 bases, and 2 bases stayed unmatched. CDR3 sequence (DNA): TGTGCCAGCAGTGAAGTTAGCGGGGGTTACGAGCAGTACTTC. Protein product: CASSEVSGGYEQYF.

The rearrangement joins TRBV2 to TRBJ1-1; 9 nucleotides agree with TRBD1. Trimming took 8 bases from V and 10 from J; bases not matched to a gene: 11. Germline CDR1 reads SNHLY; CDR2 reads FYNNEI. This CDR3 contains 13 residues. The CDR3 bases are TGTGCCAGCTCCTATGACAGGGGGGACGGAGCTTTCTTT. The encoded protein is CASSYDRGDGAFF.

The chain has TRBV30 and TRBJ1-4; perhaps TRBD1 as D (6 bases). There are 18 residues in the CDR3. Germline values: CDR1 GTSNPN, CDR2 SVGIG (reference sequence). Deletions cut 3 bases from V and 3 bases from J, with 23 bases between. CDR3 sequence reads: CAWSHTGRGRGANEKLFF. The CDR3 DNA reads as TGTGCCTGGAGCCACACAGGGAGGGGTAGGGGGGCTAATGAAAAACTGTTTTTT.

This chain uses TRBV7-6 with TRBJ2-1, with D perhaps TRBD2 (6 bases). In germline, CDR1 is SGHVS, CDR2 FNYEAQ. V gave up 3 bases and J gave up 2 bases, with 11 bases separating them. The length of the CDR3 is 15 residues. Here the CDR3 reads CASSLEGSPYNEQFF. CDR3 coding DNA: TGTGCCAGCAGCTTGGAGGGCTCCCCCTACAATGAGCAGTTCTTC. Complete variable domain (other parts from reference TRBV7-6 and TRBJ2-1): GAGVSQSPRYKVTKRGQDVALRCDPISGHVSLYWYRQALGQGPEFLTYFNYEAQQDKSGLPNDRFSAERPEGSISTLTIQRTEQRDSAMYRCASSLEGSPYNEQFFGPGTRLTVL.

This clone has only a few counts. This chain uses TRBV7-2 with TRBJ2-3; 9 nucleotides align to TRBD1. The J segment lost 7 bases and the V segment lost 4 bases, leaving 12 bases of the junction unmatched. CDR3 size: 16 residues. The germline CDR1 and CDR2 sequences are SGHTA and FQGNSA. The CDR3 reads CASSSRVTGGWNTQYF. The CDR3 DNA reads as TGTGCCAGCAGCTCCCGGGTGACAGGGGGATGGAATACGCAGTATTTT.

This chain uses TRBV7-2 with TRBJ2-2; D ambiguous. The CDR3 has 15 residues. Trimming removed 3 bases at V and 4 bases at J, with 12 bases between. CDR1 SGHTA and CDR2 FQGNSA come from the germline V gene. The CDR3 nucleotides read TGTGCCAGCAGCTTTCCGAGAGGTCGCACCGGGGAGCTGTTTTTT. Protein product: CASSFPRGRTGELFF. Full variable domain (remainder filled in from reference TRBV7-2 and TRBJ2-2): GAGVSQSPSNKVTEKGKDVELRCDPISGHTALYWYRQSLGQGLEFLIYFQGNSAPDKSGLPSDRFSAERTGGSVSTLTIQRTQQEDSAVYLCASSFPRGRTGELFFGEGSRLTVL.

The chain employs TRBV6-5 and TRBJ2-5, with a weak D call TRBD2 (6 bases). The J call may be incorrect, as the DNA end agrees better with TRBJ2-7. Germline lookup yields CDR1 MNHEY and CDR2 SVGAGI. The CDR3 covers 13 residues. The CDR3 DNA reads TGTGCCAGTACTGAGGAGGGCTCCTACGAGCAGTACTTC. Translating gives CASTEEGSYEQYF.

This clone is a singleton in its sample. The chain uses TRBV20-1 and TRBJ1-2; D remains unclear. Trimming left V 6 bases short and J 4 bases short, with 9 bases between. CDR1 DFQATT and CDR2 SNEGSKA come from the germline V gene (reference sequence). The CDR3 is 11 amino acids. The CDR3 coding sequence is TGCAGTGCCAACAGTGGCTATGGCTACACCTTC. This codes for CSANSGYGYTF.

The chain recombines TRBV2 with TRBJ2-7, with 10 bases identical to TRBD2. This CDR3 is 15 amino acids long. CDR1 and CDR2 (germline): SNHLY, FYNNEI. The V and J ends lost 5 bases and 2 bases, in that order; junction bases with no gene match: 6. The CDR3 loop is CASSPLAGEAYEQYF. For the CDR3, the DNA is TGTGCCAGCAGTCCGCTAGCGGGGGAGGCCTACGAGCAGTACTTC.

V and J are TRBV5-8 and TRBJ1-3; 7 positions agree with TRBD1. Losses at the gene ends were 4 bases for V and 4 bases for J; bases not matched to a gene: 11. The CDR3 contains 16 residues. Germline values: CDR1 SGHTS, CDR2 YDEGEE. CDR3 sequence (DNA): TGTGCCAGCAGCCCATTCGACAGGGTGCGAGGAAACACCATATATTTT. This sequence encodes CASSPFDRVRGNTIYF.

The rearrangement links TRBV9 to TRBJ1-1; D is perhaps TRBD1 (6 bases). Germline values: CDR1 SGDLS, CDR2 YYNGEE. This CDR3 spans 17 amino acids. V dropped 0 bases and J dropped 6 bases, with 21 bases sitting between them. CDR3 sequence reads: CASSVGGGREGFPEAFF. CDR3 DNA sequence: TGTGCCAGCAGCGTAGGGGGGGGCAGGGAAGGGTTCCCTGAAGCTTTCTTT.

The chain carries TRBV29-1 and TRBJ1-5; D is undetermined. V dropped 4 bases and J dropped 3 bases, with 10 bases sitting between them. CDR1 is SQVTM, CDR2 ANQGSEA, per germline. This CDR3 region has 13 residues. The CDR3 DNA follows: TGCAGCGTTGTGGTGAGTTTCAATCAGCCCCAGCATTTT. Protein: CSVVVSFNQPQHF. Together with reference TRBV29-1 and TRBJ1-5, the CDR3 gives the full variable domain: SAVISQKPSRDICQRGTSLTIQCQVDSQVTMMFWYRQQPGQSLTLIATANQGSEATYESGFVIDKFPISRPNLTFSTLTVSNMSPEDSSIYLCSVVVSFNQPQHFGDGTRLSIL.

This chain links TRBV7-9 with TRBJ2-7, with TRBD1 identical over 7 bases. Germline assignment: CDR1 SEHNR and CDR2 FQNEAQ (reference sequence). CDR3 size: 16 residues. The V gene end was trimmed by 5 bases and the J gene end by 4 bases; junction bases not matched to a gene: 14. The CDR3 DNA sequence: TGTGCCAGCAGCCCTAGGGACAGCAAAAGAGTGTACGAGCAGTACTTC. Translated, it gives CASSPRDSKRVYEQYF.

The rearrangement uses TRBV7-8 and TRBJ1-4; no reliable D call. V was shortened by 3 bases and J by 8 bases, with 16 bases between the two germline ends. The CDR3 is made up of 15 amino acids. Germline CDR1 and CDR2: SGHVS and FQNEAQ. For the CDR3, the DNA is TGTGCCAGCAGCTTTAGCCCACTGGTCGCAGAAAAACTGTTTTTT. It translates to CASSFSPLVAEKLFF.

CDR3 sequence reads: CSVEDFPGPAFF. The CDR3 bases are TGCAGCGTTGAAGATTTTCCAGGGCCAGCTTTCTTT. This sequence joins TRBV29-1 and TRBJ1-1, with a tentative D call TRBD1 (5 bases). CDR1 SQVTM and CDR2 ANQGSEA come from the germline V gene. Between the trimmed V and J ends, which lost 0 bases and 10 bases, there was a span of 12 bases. The CDR3 runs to 12 residues.

This chain links TRBV13 with TRBJ1-2; 9 positions match TRBD1. The V gene's germline CDR1 is PRHDT and CDR2 FYEKMQ (reference sequence). J gave up 4 bases and V 3 bases, and 12 bases lay outside the gene matches. This CDR3 has 17 residues. As DNA, the CDR3 is TGTGCCAGCAGCTTTGGCGGACAGGGGATGGGCGGCTATGGCTACACCTTC. Encoded protein: CASSFGGQGMGGYGYTF.